This T cell receptor beta chain was obtained from a study of blood T cell repertoires in COVID-19. Sequencing was performed with immunoSEQ multiplex PCR; in TCRdb, only in-frame clones are kept and a portion is missing. Found here are approximately 150,000 clones, around 85% of them singletons; the top ten hold approximately 9.9%. V gave up 8 bases and J gave up 0 bases, with 16 bases separating them. Germline CDR1 is MNHEY and CDR2 is SMNVEV (reference sequence). This CDR3 is 15 amino acids long. This sequence was found in a man aged 55 to 70 with active or convalescent COVID-19. The J gene is TRBJ1-1, the V gene TRBV27; a weak D match, TRBD1 (6 bases). The material sequenced was peripheral blood. CDR3 sequence: CASGPRQELNTEAFF. Written as DNA, the CDR3 is TGTGCCAGCGGACCCCGACAGGAATTGAACACTGAAGCTTTCTTT.